This TCR beta chain is drawn from a study of T cell repertoires in cytomegalovirus infection. As for the study in general: Public TCR beta signatures were indicative of both CMV infection and a matching HLA type.

General study points: Ex vivo responses were dominated by HLA-C-restricted CMV-specific TCR beta clonotypes. Summed frequency of public TCR beta families distinguished CMV carriers with the relevant HLA.

About this clonotype: The antigen remains unidentified.

One entry per CDR3 protein, called by TCRdb with MiXCR from the reads. The sample contains approximately 400,000 distinct CDR3 sequences, under 40% of which appear only once. The V end lost 2 bases, the J end lost 7 bases, and 17 bases lay between the germline ends. Germline lookup yields CDR1 MNHEY and CDR2 SVGAGI. The CDR3 sequence is 15 residues long. Specimen: PBMCs. The chain couples TRBV6-5 to TRBJ1-2; tentatively, D is TRBD1 (5 bases). The source is a human donor in good health (CMV status not recorded). Some clones in this sample may be carry-over from other donors' samples. CDR3 bases: TGTGCCAGCAGTTACGGCCTGGGAGGGCAGGGTGGCTACACCTTC. It translates to CASSYGLGGQGGYTF.